What follows is one T cell receptor beta chain and its context. Germline CDR1 LGHNA, CDR2 YSLEER. The CDR3 is made up of 16 amino acids. V shed 0 bases and J 5 bases; nucleotides not matched to a gene: 7. With survey level as its setting, the immunoSEQ assay was v3.0. TCRdb's table, derived via immunoSEQ multiplex PCR, lists solely in-frame clones and lacks some. The sample has about 38,000 clones; roughly 80% are singletons. This sample stems from a study of long-term antiretroviral therapy in people with HIV. The TCR originated in a man between 18 and 29 years old with HIV. The specimen comprised unsorted PBMCs, sampled 1.5 years after starting antiretroviral therapy. This rearrangement joins TRBV4-3 to TRBJ2-1; 7 nucleotides align to TRBD2. The CDR3 protein is CASSQDGAGIDNEQFF. The CDR3 DNA follows: TGCGCCAGCAGCCAAGACGGAGCGGGGATCGACAATGAGCAGTTCTTC.